This passage covers 5 T cell receptor beta chains from one sample sequenced in a study of shared clonotypes between healthy human individuals. Repertoires were generated with immunoSEQ multiplex PCR, while TCRdb's copy carries only in-frame clones and drops some. The table shows about 2.1 million clones, with roughly 93% occurring only once. Cells designated naive CD8 were CD45RO-negative and were positively selected for CCR7, with terminally differentiated effector memory CD45RA+ cells excluded. Sequencing was carried out using naive CD8+ T cells from PBMCs. The receptor source for this set is a man younger than 30 in good health. Some clones in this sample may be carry-over from other donors' samples.

The chain combines TRBV7-3 with TRBJ2-5, with 9 bases identical to TRBD2. The DNA end is more similar to TRBJ2-7, so the J call may be wrong. There are 15 residues in the CDR3. The germline gives CDR1 SGHTA, CDR2 FQGTGA. The CDR3 region has the DNA TGTGCCAGCAGCTTAACGTCTAGCGGGACTAGCGAGCAGTACTTC. Protein sequence: CASSLTSSGTSEQYF.

To note about this clone: Different DNA sequences within this sample yield the same CDR3. The rearrangement uses TRBV9 and TRBJ1-5; D is unclear. V was trimmed by 0 bases and J by 2 bases, leaving 6 bases between them. The CDR3 is 14 residues long. The germline V gene encodes CDR1 SGDLS and CDR2 YYNGEE. CDR3 coding DNA: TGTGCCAGCAGCGTAGGAGACGGCAATCAGCCCCAGCATTTT. Translation gives CASSVGDGNQPQHF.

This clone has a handful of counts. This sequence joins TRBV27 and TRBJ2-2; 7 bases match TRBD1. Unmatched junction bases numbered 4, after V lost 6 bases and J lost 0 bases. The CDR3 runs 15 residues. Germline values: CDR1 MNHEY, CDR2 SMNVEV (reference sequence). The CDR3 region is CASRDGTANTGELFF. The CDR3 DNA sequence: TGTGCCAGCAGAGACGGGACAGCGAACACCGGGGAGCTGTTTTTT.

J is TRBJ1-5 and V is TRBV30; D remains ambiguous. CDR1 is GTSNPN and CDR2 is SVGIG in the germline V gene (reference sequence). V was cut by 2 bases and J by 1 base, with 12 bases left in between. This CDR3 has 15 residues. This chain's CDR3 is CAWSMLAGSNQPQHF. The CDR3, as DNA: TGTGCCTGGAGTATGTTAGCGGGCAGCAATCAGCCCCAGCATTTT.

This rearrangement joins TRBV4-3 to TRBJ2-3, with a weak D call TRBD2 (6 bases). This CDR3 spans 14 amino acids. Trimming shortened V by 6 bases and J by 4 bases, and 14 bases separated the two germline ends. Germline V CDR1 and CDR2: LGHNA, YSLEER. CDR3 region: CASSGTQGPDTQYF. The DNA of the CDR3 is TGCGCCAGCAGTGGGACTCAGGGACCAGATACGCAGTATTTT.